These T cell receptor beta chains were read from a single sample in a study of cytomegalovirus exposure and HLA in healthy donors. Assay used: immunoSEQ multiplex PCR; TCRdb lists only in-frame clones, some missing. The sample lists 100,000 to 150,000 clones; roughly 83% were seen once. The sequenced sample consisted of PBMCs. The receptor set was obtained from a man younger than 30 in good health and CMV-seropositive. Each CDR3 is given with its conserved first and last residue. The D gene is left open where the match is weak. Clone sizes are given selectively: once, few, many, or a class where the clone is expanded.

V,size,D,J,DNA,CDR3
TRBV6-1,NA,NA,TRBJ2-5,TGTGCCAGCAGTGAAAACTGGGCCAGACAAGAGACCCAGTACTTC,CASSENWARQETQYF
TRBV6-6,NA,TRBD1,TRBJ1-1,TGTGCCAGCAGTTACCCTCAGGGGGCGGGGGTCACTGAAGCTTTCTTT,CASSYPQGAGVTEAFF
TRBV5-4,NA,NA,TRBJ2-1,TGTGCCAGCAGCTTGCCCGGGGTGGGCTACAATGAGCAGTTCTTC,CASSLPGVGYNEQFF
TRBV5-1,NA,NA,TRBJ1-3,TGCGCCAGCAGCCAGGGGTCGACTGGAAACACCATATATTTT,CASSQGSTGNTIYF
TRBV13,few,TRBD2,TRBJ2-1,TGTGCCAGCAGTGACCCTAGCGGAGGGGACAATGAGCAGTTCTTC,CASSDPSGGDNEQFF
TRBV6-4,once,NA,TRBJ1-1,TGTGCCAGCAGCGAAACAGTGAACACTGAAGCTTTCTTT,CASSETVNTEAFF
TRBV11-2,NA,NA,TRBJ1-1,TGTGCCAGCAGCTTTACACAGGTCAGAGGCACTGAAGCTTTCTTT,CASSFTQVRGTEAFF
TRBV7-8,NA,NA,TRBJ1-1,TGTGCCAGCAGCCGTGAAGCTTTCTTT,CASSREAFF
TRBV7-9,few,NA,TRBJ2-7,TGTTCCAGCAGCCCAGGGTGGAGCGAGCAGTACTTC,CSSSPGWSEQYF
TRBV7-9,NA,NA,TRBJ1-1,TGTGCCAGCAGCCAAGGCAGGCTCACTGAAGCTTTCTTT,CASSQGRLTEAFF
TRBV6-6,NA,NA,TRBJ1-6,TGTGCCAGCAGGGACAGTTCGAGCTCCTATAATTCACCCCTCCACTTT,CASRDSSSSYNSPLHF
TRBV2,NA,NA,TRBJ1-5,TGTGCCAGCAGGAATACCCCAGGGGATCAGCCCCAGCATTTT,CASRNTPGDQPQHF
TRBV27,NA,NA,TRBJ1-6,TGTGCCAGCAGTTTGGGGGGCTCCTATAATTCACCCCTCCACTTT,CASSLGGSYNSPLHF
TRBV10-3,NA,NA,TRBJ2-7,TGTGCCATCCGGGGGTCTACCTACGAGCAGTACTTC,CAIRGSTYEQYF
TRBV10-2,NA,NA,TRBJ1-1,TGCGCCAGCAGTCCGGCCAGGGGAAGGACTGAAGCTTTCTTT,CASSPARGRTEAFF
TRBV7-8,NA,TRBD2,TRBJ2-7,TGTGCCAGCAGCTTGATAGCGGGGGGGCACAACGAGCAGTACTTC,CASSLIAGGHNEQYF
TRBV11-2,once,NA,TRBJ2-1,TGTGCCAGCAGCTTAGGGCGGGGCCATGAGCAGTTCTTC,CASSLGRGHEQFF
TRBV2,NA,TRBD1,TRBJ2-7,TGTGCCAGCAGTGCCCGCCGGGACAGGAGCCACGAGCAGTACTTC,CASSARRDRSHEQYF
TRBV6-1,few,NA,TRBJ1-4,TGTGCCAGCAGTGAACCGTGGGCAGGGAGGGAAAAACTGTTTTTT,CASSEPWAGREKLFF
TRBV30,NA,NA,TRBJ1-1,TGTGCCTGGCGACAGTCCACGAACACTGAAGCTTTCTTT,CAWRQSTNTEAFF
TRBV11-3,NA,NA,TRBJ2-2,TGTGCCAGCAGCTCTGCCGGGGAGCTGTTTTTT,CASSSAGELFF
TRBV11-3,NA,TRBD2,TRBJ2-7,TGTGCCAGCAGCCCCGGCGGGGGGCCCTACGAGCAGTACTTC,CASSPGGGPYEQYF
TRBV6-1,NA,TRBD1,TRBJ2-7,TGTGCCAGCAGTGAAGGATGGACAGGGGAGCCTTACGAGCAGTACTTC,CASSEGWTGEPYEQYF
TRBV6-5,NA,TRBD2,TRBJ2-3,TGTGCCAGCCGGACTAGCGGGAGGACAGATACGCAGTATTTT,CASRTSGRTDTQYF
TRBV7-9,NA,TRBD2,TRBJ2-1,TGTGCCAGCAGCTTATGGCGGGGGGCCGGCCACCGGGACAATGAGCAGTTCTTC,CASSLWRGAGHRDNEQFF
TRBV5-1,once,NA,TRBJ1-4,TGCGCCAGCAGTTCGAGTGCAACTAATGAAAAACTGTTTTTT,CASSSSATNEKLFF
TRBV6-5,once,TRBD1,TRBJ2-7,TGTGCCAGCAGTTACTCGAGGGGACAGGGGAAGTACGAGCAGTACTTC,CASSYSRGQGKYEQYF
TRBV7-9,NA,NA,TRBJ1-1,TGTGCCAGCAGCTTATCCGAGGCGCCCGACACTGAAGCTTTCTTT,CASSLSEAPDTEAFF
TRBV7-6,NA,NA,TRBJ1-1,TGTGCCAGCAGCTTAGAGGGGTCACGGGCGGCTTTCTTT,CASSLEGSRAAFF
TRBV11-1,NA,NA,TRBJ2-3,TGTGCCGGCAGCTTGGGGCCTGACAGCACAGATACGCAGTATTTT,CAGSLGPDSTDTQYF
TRBV6-1,NA,NA,TRBJ2-7,TGTGCCACTCACCAACCCGGGACGGGAGCCTACGAGCAGTACTTC,CATHQPGTGAYEQYF
TRBV30,NA,NA,TRBJ1-4,TGTGCCTGGGAGCGGGAAGGGGAAAAACTGTTTTTT,CAWEREGEKLFF
TRBV6-4,few,NA,TRBJ1-5,TGTGCCAGCAGTCCACAGCAAAATCAGCCCCAGCATTTT,CASSPQQNQPQHF
TRBV2,NA,NA,TRBJ1-6,TGTGCCAGCAATTCAGGGAACAATTCACCCCTCCACTTT,CASNSGNNSPLHF
TRBV5-6,few,NA,TRBJ1-5,TGTGCCAGCAGCTTGACGAGGGCCTATAGCAATCAGCCCCAGCATTTT,CASSLTRAYSNQPQHF
TRBV7-9,NA,TRBD2,TRBJ2-7,TGTGCCAGCAGCTCTACGCTGGGAGGGGACGAGCAGTACTTC,CASSSTLGGDEQYF
TRBV5-1,NA,TRBD1,TRBJ1-5,TGCGCCAGCAGGCGGGACAGGGAACAGCCCCAGCATTTT,CASRRDREQPQHF
TRBV5-1,NA,TRBD2,TRBJ2-5,TGCGCCAGCAGCTTGGCTGGCGGGGGAGCCGGTGAGACCCAGTACTTC,CASSLAGGGAGETQYF
TRBV25-1,NA,NA,TRBJ1-2,TGTGCCAGCAGTGAATTAGGGGCGAATGGCTACACCTTC,CASSELGANGYTF
TRBV27,NA,NA,TRBJ2-7,TGTGCCAGCAGTTTACCAGGGAACTACGAGCAGTACTTC,CASSLPGNYEQYF
TRBV6-5,NA,NA,TRBJ1-4,TGTGCCTCAGCCAGCGGGATGGCTAATGAAAAACTGTTTTTT,CASASGMANEKLFF
TRBV28,NA,NA,TRBJ1-2,TGTGCCAGCAGTTTAAGGCCCGGACACCCCTATGGCTACACCTTC,CASSLRPGHPYGYTF
TRBV5-4,NA,NA,TRBJ2-7,TGTGCCAGCAGCTTGGATACCTACGAGCAGTACTTC,CASSLDTYEQYF
TRBV5-4,NA,TRBD2,TRBJ2-4,TGTGCCAGCAGCTTGATGACTAGCGCGGAGGTGAACATTCAGTACTTC,CASSLMTSAEVNIQYF
TRBV18,NA,NA,TRBJ1-1,TGTGCCAGCTCCCCTAACGGGAACACTGAAGCTTTCTTT,CASSPNGNTEAFF
TRBV19,NA,TRBD2,TRBJ2-4,TGTGCCAGTACTCCGGGGGGGTTAGCCAAAAACATTCAGTACTTC,CASTPGGLAKNIQYF
TRBV4-1,NA,TRBD1,TRBJ2-7,TGCGCCAGCAGCACGACAGGGCCTTTGTACTTC,CASSTTGPLYF
TRBV19,NA,TRBD2,TRBJ2-3,TGTGCCAGTAGTATAGGACAGCGGGGGTGGCCAGATACGCAGTATTTT,CASSIGQRGWPDTQYF
TRBV6-6,NA,TRBD2,TRBJ2-1,TGTGCCAGCAGTCCACCTCAGGCGGGGGGTTTCAATGAGCAGTTCTTC,CASSPPQAGGFNEQFF
TRBV7-9,NA,NA,TRBJ2-1,TGTGCCAGCAGCCGAGTGGGTAGCTGGAATGAGCAGTTCTTC,CASSRVGSWNEQFF
TRBV30,NA,NA,TRBJ2-1,TGTGCCTGGAGTTTTAGCAGCAATGAGCAGTTCTTC,CAWSFSSNEQFF
TRBV7-9,NA,NA,TRBJ1-1,TGTGCCAGCAGCTCCCCGGTGAACACTGAAGCTTTCTTT,CASSSPVNTEAFF